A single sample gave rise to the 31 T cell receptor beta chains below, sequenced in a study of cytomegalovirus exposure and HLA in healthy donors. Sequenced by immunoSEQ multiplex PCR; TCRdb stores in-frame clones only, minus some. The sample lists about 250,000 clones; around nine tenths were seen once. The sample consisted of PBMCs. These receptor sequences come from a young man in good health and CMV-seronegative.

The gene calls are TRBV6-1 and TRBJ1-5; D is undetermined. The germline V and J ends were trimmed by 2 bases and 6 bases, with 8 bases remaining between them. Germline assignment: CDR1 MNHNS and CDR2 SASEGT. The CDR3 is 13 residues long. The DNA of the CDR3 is TGTGCCAGCAGTGAAACGTACGGTCAGCCCCAGCATTTT. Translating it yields CASSETYGQPQHF.

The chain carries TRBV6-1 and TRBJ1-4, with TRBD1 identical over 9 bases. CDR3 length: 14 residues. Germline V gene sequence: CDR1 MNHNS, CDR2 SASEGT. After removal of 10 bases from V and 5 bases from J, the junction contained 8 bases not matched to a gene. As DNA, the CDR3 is TGTGCCACCTCCTCCGGGACAGGGAATGAAAAACTGTTTTTT. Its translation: CATSSGTGNEKLFF.

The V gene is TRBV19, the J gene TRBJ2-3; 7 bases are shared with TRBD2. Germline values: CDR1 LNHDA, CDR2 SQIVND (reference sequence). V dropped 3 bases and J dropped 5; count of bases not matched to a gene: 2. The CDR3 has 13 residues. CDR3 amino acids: CASSIGGGDTQYF. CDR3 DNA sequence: TGTGCCAGTAGTATTGGCGGGGGAGATACGCAGTATTTT.

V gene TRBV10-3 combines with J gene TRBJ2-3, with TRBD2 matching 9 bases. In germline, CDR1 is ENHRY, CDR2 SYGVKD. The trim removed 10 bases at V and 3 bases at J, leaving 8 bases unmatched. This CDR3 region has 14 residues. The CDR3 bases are TGTGCCACCTCTTGGCGGGGGGGGACAGATACGCAGTATTTT. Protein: CATSWRGGTDTQYF.

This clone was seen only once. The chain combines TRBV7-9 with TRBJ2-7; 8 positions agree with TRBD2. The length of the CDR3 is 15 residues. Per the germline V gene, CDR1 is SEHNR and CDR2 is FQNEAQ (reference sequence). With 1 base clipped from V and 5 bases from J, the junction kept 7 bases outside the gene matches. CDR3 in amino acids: CASSLVNGRADEQYF. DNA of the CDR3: TGTGCCAGCAGCTTAGTAAACGGGAGGGCCGACGAGCAGTACTTC.

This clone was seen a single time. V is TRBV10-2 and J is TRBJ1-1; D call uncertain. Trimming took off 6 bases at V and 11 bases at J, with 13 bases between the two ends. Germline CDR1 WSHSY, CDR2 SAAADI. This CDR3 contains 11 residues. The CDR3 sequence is CASRRGFMAFF. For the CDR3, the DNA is TGCGCCAGCAGGAGAGGGTTCATGGCTTTCTTT.

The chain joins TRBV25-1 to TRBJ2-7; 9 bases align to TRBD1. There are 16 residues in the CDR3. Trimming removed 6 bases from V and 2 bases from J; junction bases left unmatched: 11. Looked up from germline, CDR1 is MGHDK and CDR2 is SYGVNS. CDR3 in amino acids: CASSAEEGQGPYEQYF. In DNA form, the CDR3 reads TGTGCCAGCAGCGCCGAAGAGGGACAGGGCCCCTACGAGCAGTACTTC.

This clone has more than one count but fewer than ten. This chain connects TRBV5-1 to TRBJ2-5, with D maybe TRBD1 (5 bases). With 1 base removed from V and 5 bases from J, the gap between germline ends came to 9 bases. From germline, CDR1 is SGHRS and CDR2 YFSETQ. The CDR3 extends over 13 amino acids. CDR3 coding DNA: TGCGCCAGCAGCTTGAATAGACAGGAGACCCAGTACTTC. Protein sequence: CASSLNRQETQYF. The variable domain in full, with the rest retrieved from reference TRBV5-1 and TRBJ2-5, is KAGVTQTPRYLIKTRGQQVTLSCSPISGHRSVSWYQQTPGQGLQFLFEYFSETQRNKGNFPGRFSGRQFSNSRSEMNVSTLELGDSALYLCASSLNRQETQYFGPGTRLLVL.

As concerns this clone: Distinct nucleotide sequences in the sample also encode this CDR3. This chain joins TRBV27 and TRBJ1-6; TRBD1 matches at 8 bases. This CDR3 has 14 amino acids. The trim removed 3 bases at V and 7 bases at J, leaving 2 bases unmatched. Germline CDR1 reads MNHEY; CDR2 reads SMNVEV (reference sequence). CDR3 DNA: TGTGCCAGCAGTTTTGGACAGGGCAATTCACCCCTCCACTTT. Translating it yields CASSFGQGNSPLHF.

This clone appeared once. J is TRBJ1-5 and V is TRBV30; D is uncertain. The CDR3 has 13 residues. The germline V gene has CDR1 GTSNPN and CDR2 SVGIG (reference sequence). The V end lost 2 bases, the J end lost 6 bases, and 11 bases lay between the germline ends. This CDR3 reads CAWSSGVRQPQHF. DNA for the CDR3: TGTGCCTGGAGTAGCGGGGTTCGTCAGCCCCAGCATTTT.

Here the CDR3 DNA reads TGTGCCAGCTCACCCCCCGACAGGAAACTTTACGAGCAGTACTTC. Translating it yields CASSPPDRKLYEQYF. The chain combines TRBV18 with TRBJ2-7; possible D gene TRBD1, 6 bases. CDR3 length: 15 amino acids. CDR1 and CDR2 (germline): KGHSH, LQKENI. Trimming pared 3 bases from V and 4 bases from J, leaving 16 bases between.

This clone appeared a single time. This chain's CDR3 is CSVGTGRNEKLFF. CDR3 sequence (DNA): TGCAGCGTCGGGACAGGGCGTAATGAAAAACTGTTTTTT. This rearrangement joins TRBV29-1 to TRBJ1-4, with 9 bases identical to TRBD1. With V trimmed by 6 bases and J by 4 bases, 3 bases remained unmatched. The CDR3 runs to 13 residues. Germline V gives CDR1 SQVTM, CDR2 ANQGSEA.

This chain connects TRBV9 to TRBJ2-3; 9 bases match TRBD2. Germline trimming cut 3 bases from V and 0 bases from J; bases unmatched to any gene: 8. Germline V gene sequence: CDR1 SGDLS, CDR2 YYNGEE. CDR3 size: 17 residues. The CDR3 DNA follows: TGTGCCAGCAGCGAGTGGGCTAGCGGGGCTAGCACAGATACGCAGTATTTT. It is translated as CASSEWASGASTDTQYF.

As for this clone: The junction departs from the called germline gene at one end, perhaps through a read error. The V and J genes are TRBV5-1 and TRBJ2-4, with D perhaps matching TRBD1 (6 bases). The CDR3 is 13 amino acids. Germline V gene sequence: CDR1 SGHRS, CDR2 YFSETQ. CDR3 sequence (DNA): TGCGCCACCAGCAAGGACAGTCGTGACATTCAGTACTTC. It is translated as CATSKDSRDIQYF.

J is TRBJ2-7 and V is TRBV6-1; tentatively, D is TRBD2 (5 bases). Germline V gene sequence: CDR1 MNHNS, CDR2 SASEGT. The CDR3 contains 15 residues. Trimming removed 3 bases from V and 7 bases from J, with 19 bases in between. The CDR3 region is CASSDFAGSSREQYF. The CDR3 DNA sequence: TGTGCCAGCAGTGACTTCGCGGGCAGCTCCAGGGAGCAGTACTTC.

The CDR3 DNA is TGTGCCAGCAGCGGGACAGGAGGGACAGATACGCAGTATTTT. Amino acid sequence: CASSGTGGTDTQYF. The chain uses TRBV6-5 and TRBJ2-3; the match to TRBD1 covers 8 bases. Germline-derived CDR1 and CDR2 are MNHEY and SVGAGI. V gave up 6 bases and J gave up 3 bases; unmatched junction bases: 5. The CDR3 extends over 14 amino acids.

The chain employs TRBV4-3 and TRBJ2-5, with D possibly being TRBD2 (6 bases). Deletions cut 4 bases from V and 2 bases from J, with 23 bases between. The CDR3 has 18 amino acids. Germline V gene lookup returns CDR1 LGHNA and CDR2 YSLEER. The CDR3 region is CASSRHQGSGRGQETQYF. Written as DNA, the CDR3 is TGCGCCAGCAGCCGCCATCAGGGATCGGGGCGGGGTCAAGAGACCCAGTACTTC.

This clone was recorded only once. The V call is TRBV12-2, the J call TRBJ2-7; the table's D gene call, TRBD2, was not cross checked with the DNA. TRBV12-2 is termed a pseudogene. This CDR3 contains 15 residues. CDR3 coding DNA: TGTGCAAGTCGCTTACACAAGCGGAAGGCCTACGAGCAGTACTTC. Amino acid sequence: CASRLHKRKAYEQYF.

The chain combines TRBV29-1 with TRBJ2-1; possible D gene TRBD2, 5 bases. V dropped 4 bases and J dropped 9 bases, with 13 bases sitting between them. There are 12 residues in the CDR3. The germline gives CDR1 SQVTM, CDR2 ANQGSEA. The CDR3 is CSVVVLGSEQFF. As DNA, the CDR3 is TGCAGCGTTGTAGTGTTAGGGAGTGAGCAGTTCTTC.

The CDR3 region is CASIHQGTQYF. CDR3 in DNA: TGCGCCAGCATTCACCAGGGTACGCAGTATTTT. V gene TRBV23-1 combines with J gene TRBJ2-3, with D perhaps matching TRBD1 (5 bases). TRBV23-1 is an open reading frame, and its role is uncertain. V shed 7 bases and J shed 8 bases, with 10 bases lying between them. The CDR3 runs 11 residues.

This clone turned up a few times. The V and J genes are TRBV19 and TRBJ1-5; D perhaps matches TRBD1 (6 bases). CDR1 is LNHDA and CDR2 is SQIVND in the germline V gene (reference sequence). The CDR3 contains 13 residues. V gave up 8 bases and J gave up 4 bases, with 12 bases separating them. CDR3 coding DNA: TGTGCCAGTCGGGACATGAGAAATCAGCCCCAGCATTTT. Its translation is CASRDMRNQPQHF.

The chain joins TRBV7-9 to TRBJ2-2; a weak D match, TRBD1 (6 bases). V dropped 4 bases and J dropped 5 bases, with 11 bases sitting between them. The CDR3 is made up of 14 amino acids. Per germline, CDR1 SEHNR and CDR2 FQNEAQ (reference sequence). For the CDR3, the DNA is TGTGCCAGCAGCTCCGAGACAGGAACCGGGGAGCTGTTTTTT. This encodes CASSSETGTGELFF.

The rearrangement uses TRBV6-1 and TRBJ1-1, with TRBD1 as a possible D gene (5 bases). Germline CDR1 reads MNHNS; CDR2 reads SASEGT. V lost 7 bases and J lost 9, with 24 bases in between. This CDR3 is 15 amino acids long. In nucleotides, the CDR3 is TGTGCCAGCACCGGAGAGCGACAAGGGGTCGGTAAAGCTTTCTTT. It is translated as CASTGERQGVGKAFF.

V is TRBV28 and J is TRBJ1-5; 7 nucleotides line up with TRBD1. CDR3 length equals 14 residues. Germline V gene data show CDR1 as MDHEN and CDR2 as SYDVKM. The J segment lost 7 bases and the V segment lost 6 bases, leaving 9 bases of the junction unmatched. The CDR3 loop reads CASRRQGRGQPQHF. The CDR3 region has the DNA TGTGCCAGCAGGCGACAGGGTCGGGGGCAGCCCCAGCATTTT.

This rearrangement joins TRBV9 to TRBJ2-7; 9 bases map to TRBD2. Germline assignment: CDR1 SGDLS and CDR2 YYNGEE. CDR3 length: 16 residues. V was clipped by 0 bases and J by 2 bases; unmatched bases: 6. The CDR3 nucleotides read TGTGCCAGCAGCGTAGGCGCGGGAGGGCCCCCCTACGAGCAGTACTTC. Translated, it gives CASSVGAGGPPYEQYF.

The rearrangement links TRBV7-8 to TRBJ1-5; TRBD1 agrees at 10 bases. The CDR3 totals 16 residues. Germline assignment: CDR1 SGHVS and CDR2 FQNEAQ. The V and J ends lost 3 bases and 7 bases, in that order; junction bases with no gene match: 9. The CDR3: CASSFRQGARGQPQHF. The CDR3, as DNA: TGTGCCAGCAGCTTTCGACAGGGGGCGAGGGGCCAGCCCCAGCATTTT. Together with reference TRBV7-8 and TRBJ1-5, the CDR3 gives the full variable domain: GAGVSQSPRYKVAKRGQDVALRCDPISGHVSLFWYQQALGQGPEFLTYFQNEAQLDKSGLPSDRFFAERPEGSVSTLKIQRTQQEDSAVYLCASSFRQGARGQPQHFGDGTRLSIL.

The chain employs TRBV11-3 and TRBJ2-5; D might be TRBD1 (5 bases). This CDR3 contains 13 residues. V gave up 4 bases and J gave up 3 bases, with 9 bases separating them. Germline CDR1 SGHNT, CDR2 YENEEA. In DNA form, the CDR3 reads TGTGCCAGCAGCTCCACAGGCAAAGAGACCCAGTACTTC. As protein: CASSSTGKETQYF.

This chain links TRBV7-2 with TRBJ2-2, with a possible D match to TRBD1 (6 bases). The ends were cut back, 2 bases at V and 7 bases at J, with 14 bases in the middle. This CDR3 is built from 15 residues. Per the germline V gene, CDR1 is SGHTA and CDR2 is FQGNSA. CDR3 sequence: CASSLSSGVIGELFF. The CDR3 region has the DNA TGTGCCAGCAGCTTAAGCTCAGGGGTTATCGGGGAGCTGTTTTTT.

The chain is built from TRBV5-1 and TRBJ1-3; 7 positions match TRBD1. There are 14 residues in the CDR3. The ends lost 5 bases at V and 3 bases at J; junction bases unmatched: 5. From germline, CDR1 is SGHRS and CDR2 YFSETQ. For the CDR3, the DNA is TGCGCCAGCAGTCAGGGACAGATTGGAAACACCATATATTTT. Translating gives CASSQGQIGNTIYF.

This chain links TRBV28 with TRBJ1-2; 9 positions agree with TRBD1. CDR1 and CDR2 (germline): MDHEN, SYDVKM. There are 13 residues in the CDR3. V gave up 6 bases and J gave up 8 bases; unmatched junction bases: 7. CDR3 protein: CASSPGQGYGYTF. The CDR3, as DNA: TGTGCCAGCAGCCCGGGACAGGGCTACGGCTACACCTTC.

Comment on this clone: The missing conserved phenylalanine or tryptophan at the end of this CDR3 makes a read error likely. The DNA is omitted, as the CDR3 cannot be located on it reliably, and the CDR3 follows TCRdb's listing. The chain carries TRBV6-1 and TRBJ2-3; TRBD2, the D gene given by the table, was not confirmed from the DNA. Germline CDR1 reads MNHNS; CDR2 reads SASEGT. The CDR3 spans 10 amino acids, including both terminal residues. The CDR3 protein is CASSATKGGG.